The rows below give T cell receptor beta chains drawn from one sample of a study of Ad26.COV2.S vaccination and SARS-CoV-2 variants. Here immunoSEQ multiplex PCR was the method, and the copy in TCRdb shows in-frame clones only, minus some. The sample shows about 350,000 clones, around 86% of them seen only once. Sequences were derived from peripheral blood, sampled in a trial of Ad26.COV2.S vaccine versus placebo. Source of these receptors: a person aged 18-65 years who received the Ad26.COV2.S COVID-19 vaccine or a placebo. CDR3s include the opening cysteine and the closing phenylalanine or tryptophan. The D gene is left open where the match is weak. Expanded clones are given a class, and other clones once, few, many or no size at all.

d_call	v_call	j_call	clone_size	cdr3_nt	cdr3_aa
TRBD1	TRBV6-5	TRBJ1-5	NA	TGTGCCAGCAGCGCGACAGGGAGGAGCAATCAGCCCCAACATTTT	CASSATGRSNQPQHF
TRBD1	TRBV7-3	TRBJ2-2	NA	TGTGCCAGCAGCTCTCGCGGGACAGGGGGGTCCGGGGAGCTGTTTTTT	CASSSRGTGGSGELFF
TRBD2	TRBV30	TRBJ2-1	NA	TGTGCCTGGAGTGTCGGTACGGGGGGGTACAATGAGCAGTTCTTC	CAWSVGTGGYNEQFF
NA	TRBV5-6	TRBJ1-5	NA	TGTGCCAGCAGCTTGAATGGGCGCAATCAGCCCCAGCATTTT	CASSLNGRNQPQHF
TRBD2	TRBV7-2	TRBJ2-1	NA	TGTGCCAGCAGCCCAGGACTAGCGGGGTCTGTTGAGCAGTTCTTC	CASSPGLAGSVEQFF
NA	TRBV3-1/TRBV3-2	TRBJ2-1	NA	TGTGCCAGCAGCCAGAAGTCGTTCTATTTGAGCTCCTACAATGAGCAGTTCTTC	CASSQKSFYLSSYNEQFF
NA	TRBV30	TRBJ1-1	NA	TGTGCCTGGAAGTACGGGACGGATTACACTGAAGCTTTCTTT	CAWKYGTDYTEAFF
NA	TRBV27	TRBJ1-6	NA	TGTGCCAGCATGAGTCGCCCAGCCCCTGGACCCCTCCACTTT	CASMSRPAPGPLHF
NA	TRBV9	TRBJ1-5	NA	TGTGCCAGCAGCGTAGATCTAGATCAGCCCCAGCATTTT	CASSVDLDQPQHF
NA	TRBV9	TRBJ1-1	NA	TGTGCCAGCAGCGTAGGAATTCGAGGGAACACTGAAGCTTTCTTT	CASSVGIRGNTEAFF
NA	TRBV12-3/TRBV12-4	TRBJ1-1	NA	TGTGCCAGCAGTTTGGGAGGGTTTGAAGCTTTCTTT	CASSLGGFEAFF
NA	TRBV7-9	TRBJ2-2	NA	TGTGCCAGCGGGAGTAGTAACACCGGGGAGCTGTTTTTT	CASGSSNTGELFF
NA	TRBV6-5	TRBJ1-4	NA	TGTGCCAGTCGTGAGGGAGGCGAAAAACTGTTTTTT	CASREGGEKLFF
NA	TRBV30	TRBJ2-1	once	TGTGCCTGGAAAAAGAGCCCGGCGGGTGAGCAGTTCTTC	CAWKKSPAGEQFF
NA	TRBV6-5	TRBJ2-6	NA	TGTGCCAGCACCCTGGGGGTTAGGGCCAACGTCCTGACTTTC	CASTLGVRANVLTF
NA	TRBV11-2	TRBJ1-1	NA	TGTGCCAGCAGCATGCCCCTTAACACTGAAGCTTTCTTT	CASSMPLNTEAFF
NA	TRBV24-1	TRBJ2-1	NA	TGTGCCACCAGTGATTCAGCCTCCTACAATGAGCAGTTCTTC	CATSDSASYNEQFF
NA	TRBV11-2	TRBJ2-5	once	TGTGCCAGCAGCTCCCGGGGGCAGGCTAGGGGCCAAGAGACCCAGTACTTC	CASSSRGQARGQETQYF
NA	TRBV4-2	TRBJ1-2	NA	TGTGCCAGCAGTCGAGTCGGGGGCGTAGAAGGCTACACCTTC	CASSRVGGVEGYTF
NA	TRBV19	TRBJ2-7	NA	TGTGCCAGTAGTCCCAATGACTACGAGCAGTACTTC	CASSPNDYEQYF
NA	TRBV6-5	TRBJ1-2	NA	TGTGCCAGCAGGGAGGATTTTAACTATGGCTACACCTTC	CASREDFNYGYTF
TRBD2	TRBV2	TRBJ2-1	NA	TGTGCCAGCAGTAGACTAGCGGGGAACAATGAGCAGTTCTTC	CASSRLAGNNEQFF
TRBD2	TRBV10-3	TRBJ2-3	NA	TGTGCCATCAGTCCATCGGGACTAGCGGGCACAGATACGCAGTATTTT	CAISPSGLAGTDTQYF